Below, 28 T cell receptor beta chains from the same sample are listed, as sequenced in a study of cytomegalovirus exposure and HLA in healthy donors (dated by TCRdb to about 2017). Libraries were made using the immunoSEQ multiplex PCR assay. For the multiplex PCR, a mixture combining 60 forward primers for TCR Vbeta segments and 13 reverse primers for TCR Jbeta segments was used. As stored in TCRdb, this immuneACCESS dataset retains in-frame rearrangements with V and J assigned. A fraction of the clones does not appear; measured against another copy, unresolved V genes explain less than half of the discrepancy, and the remainder lacks a known reason. Present in this sample are approximately 97,000 clones, 63% of which were seen just once. The ten largest clones take up under 5.5% of the sample. Input material: PBMCs. These receptors originate from a human donor in good health.

For the CDR3, the DNA is TGTGCCAGTAGTATGGGACAGGGGGTAGCAGATACGCAGTATTTT. Translation: CASSMGQGVADTQYF. The J gene is TRBJ2-3, the V gene TRBV19, with 11 bases aligning to TRBD1. V was pared by 3 bases and J by 4 bases, with 3 bases of the junction left unmatched. Looked up from germline, CDR1 is LNHDA and CDR2 is SQIVND (reference sequence). This CDR3 region has 15 residues.

Only one count was recorded for this clone. The chain employs TRBV15 and TRBJ2-4; 12 bases are shared with TRBD2. The length of the CDR3 is 17 residues. Per germline, CDR1 LNHNV and CDR2 YYDKDF (reference sequence). V dropped 5 bases and J dropped 4; count of bases not matched to a gene: 9. CDR3 coding DNA: TGTGCCACCAGCCAGGACCCGACTAGCGGGAGAAAAAACATTCAGTACTTC. Protein product: CATSQDPTSGRKNIQYF.

This clone came up once. The J gene is TRBJ2-2, the V gene TRBV7-9; TRBD1 might be the D (6 bases). Germline-derived CDR1 and CDR2 are SEHNR and FQNEAQ (reference sequence). Trimming took 5 bases from V and 2 from J, leaving 15 bases between them. This CDR3 is built from 16 residues. CDR3 sequence (DNA): TGTGCCAGCAGCCCCTGGGGACAAATTAACACCGGGGAGCTGTTTTTT. Its protein is CASSPWGQINTGELFF.

This clone was found a few times. The chain joins TRBV19 to TRBJ2-3; 13 bases fit TRBD2. Germline CDR1 and CDR2: LNHDA and SQIVND (reference sequence). V was pared by 2 bases and J by 8 bases, with 7 bases of the junction left unmatched. CDR3 size: 16 residues. CDR3 loop: CASSIQLAGGRSTQYF. CDR3 in DNA: TGTGCCAGTAGTATACAACTAGCGGGAGGGCGAAGTACGCAGTATTTT.

The chain links TRBV28 to TRBJ2-7; 10 bases match TRBD1. Trimming took 7 bases from V and 3 from J; bases not matched to a gene: 12. The CDR3 runs to 16 residues. Germline V gene data show CDR1 as MDHEN and CDR2 as SYDVKM. The CDR3 DNA sequence: TGTGCCAGCACCCCCCGGGACAGGGGAATGTACTACGAGCAGTACTTC. Protein sequence: CASTPRDRGMYYEQYF.

The rearrangement joins TRBV7-8 to TRBJ1-2; 8 bases agree with TRBD1. This CDR3 contains 18 residues. Germline V gives CDR1 SGHVS, CDR2 FQNEAQ. V shed 7 bases and J 2 bases; nucleotides not matched to a gene: 18. Here the CDR3 DNA reads TGTGCCAGCACCGTGGGAGTCCCGACAGGGGCCGCAAACTATGGCTACACCTTC. Its protein product is CASTVGVPTGAANYGYTF.

The chain uses TRBV19 and TRBJ2-5, with 10 bases matching TRBD1. The CDR3 loop spans 15 amino acids. Germline lookup yields CDR1 LNHDA and CDR2 SQIVND (reference sequence). V was clipped by 4 bases and J by 4 bases; unmatched bases: 6. This CDR3 is CASSTGQGIGETQYF. In DNA, the CDR3 is TGTGCCAGTAGTACGGGACAGGGGATAGGAGAGACCCAGTACTTC.

This clone was detected a few times. In nucleotides, the CDR3 is TGTGCCAGCAGTCCCCAGGCCCGGGGGGTGAATCAGCCCCAGCATTTT. Protein product: CASSPQARGVNQPQHF. V and J are TRBV27 and TRBJ1-5, with a weak D call TRBD1 (5 bases). Germline V gives CDR1 MNHEY, CDR2 SMNVEV (reference sequence). With 5 bases removed from V and 4 bases from J, the gap between germline ends came to 18 bases. The CDR3 spans 16 residues.

The chain carries TRBV10-2 and TRBJ1-1; D gene ambiguous. The CDR3 is 13 residues long. V was clipped by 2 bases and J by 5 bases, with 9 bases between them. The V gene's germline CDR1 is WSHSY and CDR2 SAAADI. The CDR3 DNA is TGCGCCAGCAGTGAGGATAGAAAAACTGAAGCTTTCTTT. It codes for CASSEDRKTEAFF.

This clone has a handful of counts. This chain joins TRBV29-1 and TRBJ1-1; a weak D match, TRBD1 (5 bases). Germline CDR1 reads SQVTM; CDR2 reads ANQGSEA. The CDR3 is 15 amino acids. Trimming removed 4 bases from V and 0 bases from J, with 15 bases in between. The CDR3 loop reads CSVVGGGGMNTEAFF. CDR3 bases: TGCAGCGTTGTCGGCGGGGGGGGGATGAACACTGAAGCTTTCTTT.

This chain uses TRBV7-6 with TRBJ2-1; D is undetermined. V was pared by 5 bases and J by 2 bases, with 16 bases between. Germline CDR1 reads SGHVS; CDR2 reads FNYEAQ. The CDR3 length is 16 residues. CDR3 DNA sequence: TGTGCCAGCAGCGCCATAAGGCGGATTACCTACAATGAGCAGTTCTTC. This codes for CASSAIRRITYNEQFF.

This clone was seen once. The gene calls are TRBV13 and TRBJ2-7; 8 positions agree with TRBD1. Losses at the gene ends were 0 bases for V and 3 bases for J; bases not matched to a gene: 1. The CDR3 is 14 amino acids. Germline-derived CDR1 and CDR2 are PRHDT and FYEKMQ (reference sequence). The DNA for the CDR3 is TGTGCCAGCAGCTTAGGAGGGACAGGCTACGAGCAGTACTTC. Its translation is CASSLGGTGYEQYF.

This clone was counted between two and nine times. The V call is TRBV6-1, the J call TRBJ1-1; 8 nucleotides agree with TRBD1. This CDR3 region has 15 residues. The J segment lost 2 bases and the V segment lost 1 base, leaving 3 bases of the junction unmatched. Germline V gives CDR1 MNHNS, CDR2 SASEGT. The CDR3 loop is CASSEGPGGNTEAFF. The CDR3 DNA is TGTGCCAGCAGTGAAGGACCAGGGGGCAACACTGAAGCTTTCTTT.

The rearrangement joins TRBV11-2 to TRBJ2-7, with 7 nucleotides matching TRBD2. This CDR3 region has 17 residues. Germline V gene sequence: CDR1 SGHAT, CDR2 FQNNGV. J lost 3 bases, V lost 0 bases, and 11 bases had no gene match. This chain's CDR3 is CASSLDQRASGYYEQYF. The CDR3 DNA sequence: TGTGCCAGCAGCTTAGATCAGAGGGCTAGCGGCTACTACGAGCAGTACTTC.

J is TRBJ2-5 and V is TRBV2; the D gene is possibly TRBD2 (7 bases). This CDR3 contains 18 residues. Trimming left V 7 bases short and J 4 bases short, with 28 bases between. Germline CDR1 reads SNHLY; CDR2 reads FYNNEI. This CDR3 is CASKGNGPAGVRGETQYF. Written as DNA, the CDR3 is TGTGCCAGCAAGGGAAATGGGCCGGCGGGAGTCAGGGGAGAGACCCAGTACTTC.

The genes are TRBV30 and TRBJ1-4, with D tentatively TRBD1 (5 bases). The CDR3 is 14 amino acids. Per the germline V gene, CDR1 is GTSNPN and CDR2 is SVGIG (reference sequence). Trimming took off 4 bases at V and 2 bases at J, with 11 bases between the two ends. The CDR3 DNA sequence: TGTGCCTGGACGCCGGGGGTGACTAATGAAAAACTGTTTTTT. This sequence encodes CAWTPGVTNEKLFF.

The chain uses TRBV15 and TRBJ2-1; TRBD2 is a possible D gene (5 bases). Trimming stripped 3 bases from V and 6 bases from J, with 15 bases between. Germline V gene lookup returns CDR1 LNHNV and CDR2 YYDKDF (reference sequence). CDR3 length: 15 amino acids. The CDR3 DNA is TGTGCCACCAGCAGTGCGAGGGTGGATGGCAATGAGCAGTTCTTC. This encodes CATSSARVDGNEQFF.

The V and J genes are TRBV7-9 and TRBJ1-1, with 11 bases fitting TRBD1. V gave up 5 bases and J gave up 0 bases; unmatched junction bases: 8. Germline V gene data show CDR1 as SEHNR and CDR2 as FQNEAQ (reference sequence). This CDR3 is built from 17 residues. CDR3 amino acids: CASSPAGTGGLNTEAFF. DNA of the CDR3: TGTGCCAGCAGCCCAGCCGGGACAGGGGGATTGAACACTGAAGCTTTCTTT.

The chain joins TRBV30 to TRBJ1-4; D ambiguous. The CDR3 is 15 residues long. Germline values: CDR1 GTSNPN, CDR2 SVGIG (reference sequence). The V gene lost 4 bases and the J gene lost 0 bases, with 12 bases spanning the gap. This CDR3 is CAWTWGVATNEKLFF. The CDR3 coding sequence is TGTGCCTGGACGTGGGGAGTCGCAACTAATGAAAAACTGTTTTTT.

The V call is TRBV10-3, the J call TRBJ2-1, with 9 bases identical to TRBD2. CDR3 size: 16 residues. V lost 4 bases to trimming and J lost 2 bases; unmatched junction nucleotides: 6. Germline CDR1 and CDR2: ENHRY and SYGVKD. The CDR3 nucleotides read TGTGCCATCAGTGGGGGGCGGGAGGGCCCCTACAATGAGCAGTTCTTC. As protein: CAISGGREGPYNEQFF.

This chain links TRBV4-1 with TRBJ1-4; D unresolved. The ends were cut back, 4 bases at V and 2 bases at J, with 8 bases in the middle. The CDR3 extends over 14 amino acids. Germline V lookup: CDR1 MGHRA, CDR2 YSYEKL. The CDR3 protein is CASSLQWTNEKLFF. As DNA, the CDR3 is TGCGCCAGCAGCCTACAGTGGACTAATGAAAAACTGTTTTTT.

The gene calls are TRBV5-5 and TRBJ1-2; 9 bases are shared with TRBD1. The CDR3 is made up of 17 amino acids. CDR1 is SGHKS and CDR2 is YYEKEE in the germline V gene (reference sequence). The ends lost 1 base at V and 8 bases at J; junction bases unmatched: 15. In nucleotides, the CDR3 is TGTGCCAGCAGCTTGCTATATAACCGGGACAGGGCGAGCGGCTACACCTTC. This gives the protein CASSLLYNRDRASGYTF.

This clone showed up just a few times. J is TRBJ1-2 and V is TRBV29-1; a weak D match, TRBD1 (5 bases). The CDR3 has 11 residues. The germline V and J ends were trimmed by 7 bases and 0 bases, with 6 bases remaining between them. CDR1 SQVTM and CDR2 ANQGSEA come from the germline V gene. CDR3 sequence: CSAGANYGYTF. DNA for the CDR3: TGCAGCGCGGGGGCTAACTATGGCTACACCTTC.

In DNA, the CDR3 is TGTGCATGGCCACCCTTACCGAACACCGGGGAGCTGTTTTTT. It encodes CAWPPLPNTGELFF. V usage is TRBV28 and J usage is TRBJ2-2; D ambiguous. The CDR3 spans 14 residues. In germline, CDR1 is MDHEN, CDR2 SYDVKM.

This clone was recorded a few times. This sequence joins TRBV4-2 and TRBJ2-7; the D gene is possibly TRBD1 (5 bases). The CDR3 length is 14 residues. Germline V CDR1 and CDR2: LGHNA, YNFKEQ. V dropped 1 base and J dropped 7 bases, with 14 bases sitting between them. The chain's CDR3 is CASSQAGHSGEQYF. The CDR3 bases are TGTGCCAGCAGCCAAGCCGGGCACTCAGGGGAGCAGTACTTC.

This clone has just a few counts. The chain has TRBV29-1 and TRBJ2-3; D not certain. Germline V gene data show CDR1 as SQVTM and CDR2 as ANQGSEA. This CDR3 is 13 amino acids long. V lost 6 bases and J 3 bases, leaving 13 bases between the germline ends. The CDR3 DNA follows: TGCAGCGTCGCAGTGGTCGCAACAGATACGCAGTATTTT. It is translated as CSVAVVATDTQYF.

The chain couples TRBV4-2 to TRBJ1-4; 8 positions agree with TRBD1. Looked up from germline, CDR1 is LGHNA and CDR2 is YNFKEQ. The CDR3 consists of 15 residues. V lost 2 bases to trimming and J lost 8 bases; unmatched junction nucleotides: 7. The CDR3 sequence: CASSQTSGTGEKLFF. The DNA for the CDR3 is TGTGCCAGCAGCCAAACCTCCGGGACAGGCGAAAAACTGTTTTTT.

The chain is built from TRBV27 and TRBJ2-7; the D is unclear. Germline V gene lookup returns CDR1 MNHEY and CDR2 SMNVEV (reference sequence). The CDR3 is 13 residues long. The V and J ends lost 4 bases and 3 bases respectively, with 10 bases between them. CDR3 nucleotides: TGTGCCAGCAGTTATAGTTCGAGCTACGAGCAGTACTTC. Protein product: CASSYSSSYEQYF.